The clone carrying this T cell receptor beta chain has only a few counts. The antigen is unknown. This sample is part of a study of beta chain features in type 1 diabetes. General study findings and limits: Type 1 diabetes patients had moderately but significantly shorter TCRB CDR3s in all four CD4+ subsets.

Trimming removed 4 bases from V and 5 bases from J, with 13 bases in between. Germline assignment: CDR1 SGHRS and CDR2 YFSETQ. The CDR3 covers 14 residues. Since all of the isolated RNA was reverse transcribed, expressed TCRB transcripts were what got sequenced. TCRdb's copy holds only in-frame clones and misses some; the assay was immunoSEQ multiplex PCR. The sample consists of roughly 100,000 clones, 25% to 35% of them appearing once. The chain links TRBV5-1 to TRBJ2-1; a possible D gene is TRBD1 (6 bases). The sequencing input was central memory CD4+ T cells from blood. This sequence originates from a woman younger than 35 with type 1 diabetes. Written as DNA, the CDR3 is TGCGCCAGCAGCCAACAGGGTAGCAACAATGAGCAGTTCTTC. Residues: CASSQQGSNNEQFF.